This TCR beta chain originates from a study of T cell responses to AZD1222 COVID-19 vaccine. Study-wide findings and caveats: Nearly half of spike-specific TCRs reportedly target variant regions that are unmutated in the B.1.351 and B.1.1.7 variants.

On this clone itself: Its specificity is unknown.

Profiled with immunoSEQ multiplex PCR; TCRdb holds only in-frame clones, not every one. In the table there are approximately 170,000 clones, roughly 90% of which are singletons. Germline CDR1 is KGHSH and CDR2 is LQKENI. The CDR3 covers 14 residues. The V end was cut by 3 bases, the J end by 2 bases, with 10 bases between. Here the sequenced sample was peripheral blood, taken on day 0 of AZD1222 vaccination. This TCR was sampled from an adult in good health. This rearrangement joins TRBV18 to TRBJ1-2; the D is unclear. The chain's CDR3 is CASSPMDGNYGYTF. The CDR3 region has the DNA TGTGCCAGCTCACCGATGGACGGAAACTATGGCTACACCTTC.